This TCR beta chain was sequenced for a study of cytomegalovirus exposure and HLA in healthy donors. Trimming stripped 2 bases from V and 4 bases from J, with 10 bases between. CDR1 is MNHNY, CDR2 SVGAGI, per germline (reference sequence). This CDR3 comprises 14 residues. Sequenced by immunoSEQ multiplex PCR; TCRdb stores in-frame clones only, minus some. The sample lists about 58,000 clones, about nine tenths seen once, with about 0.95% in the top ten. The chain combines TRBV6-6 with TRBJ2-3, with a possible D match to TRBD2 (5 bases). Sequencing used PBMCs. This TCR was sampled from a man between 18 and 35 years old in good health and CMV-seronegative. The chain's CDR3 is CASSYVASPDTQYF. DNA for the CDR3: TGTGCCAGCAGTTACGTAGCTAGCCCAGATACGCAGTATTTT.